This T cell receptor (beta chain) originates from a study of cytomegalovirus exposure and HLA in healthy donors. Germline CDR1 is MNHNS and CDR2 is SASEGT. After removal of 10 bases from V and 6 bases from J, the junction contained 12 bases not matched to a gene. The CDR3 is made up of 14 amino acids. Sequenced by immunoSEQ multiplex PCR; TCRdb stores in-frame clones only, minus some. The sample has 120,000 to 150,000 clones; roughly nine tenths are singletons. The chain carries TRBV6-1 and TRBJ1-1, with TRBD1 identical over 9 bases. The source material was PBMCs. This receptor was taken from a woman in her late teens or twenties in good health and CMV-seropositive. The CDR3 loop is CAIVPGQGTPEAFF. In nucleotides, the CDR3 is TGTGCCATCGTCCCGGGACAGGGAACCCCTGAAGCTTTCTTT.